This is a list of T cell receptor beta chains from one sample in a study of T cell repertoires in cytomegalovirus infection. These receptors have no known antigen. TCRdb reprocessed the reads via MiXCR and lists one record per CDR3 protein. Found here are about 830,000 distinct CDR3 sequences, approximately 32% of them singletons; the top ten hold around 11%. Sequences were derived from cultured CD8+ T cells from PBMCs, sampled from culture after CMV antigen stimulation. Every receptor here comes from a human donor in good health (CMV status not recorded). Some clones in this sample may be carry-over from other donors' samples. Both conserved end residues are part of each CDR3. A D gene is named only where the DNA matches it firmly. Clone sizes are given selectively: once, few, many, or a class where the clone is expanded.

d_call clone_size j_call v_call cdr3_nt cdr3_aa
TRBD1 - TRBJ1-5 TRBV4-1 TGCGCCAGCAGCCGGGGACAGGGGAACGGGAAGCCCCAGCATTTT CASSRGQGNGKPQHF
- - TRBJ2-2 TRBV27 TGTGCCAGCAGTTTGGGACGGGAAAGCGGGGAGCTGTTTTTT CASSLGRESGELFF
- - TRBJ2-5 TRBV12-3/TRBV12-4 TGTGCCAGCAGTCCTTACCTGAGAGAGACCCAGTACTTC CASSPYLRETQYF
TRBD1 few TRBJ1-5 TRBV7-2 TGTGTCAGCAGCTTAGGGGGACAGGGGAGGAATCAGCCCCAGCATTTT CVSSLGGQGRNQPQHF
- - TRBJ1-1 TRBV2 TGTGCCAGCAGCGACCGTTTCCCTCTGACTGAAGCTTTCTTT CASSDRFPLTEAFF
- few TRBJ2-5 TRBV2 TGTGCCAGCAGTGAGGCCCCCACCTCGGCCCAGTACTTC CASSEAPTSAQYF
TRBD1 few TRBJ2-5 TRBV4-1 TGCGCCAGCAGCACAACCGGGACAGGGGGCCTTGAGACCCAGTACTTC CASSTTGTGGLETQYF
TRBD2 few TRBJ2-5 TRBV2 TGTGCCAGCAGTGTAGATAGCGGGGGCCTAGGGTGGGAGACCCAGTACTTC CASSVDSGGLGWETQYF
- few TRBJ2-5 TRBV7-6 TGTGCCAGCAGCAATTACCCGGGAAGAGCGGAGACCCAGTACTTC CASSNYPGRAETQYF
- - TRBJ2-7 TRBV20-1 TGCAGTGCTAGAGAGAGGGGACCGTTCTACGAGCAGTACTTC CSARERGPFYEQYF
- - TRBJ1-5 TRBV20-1 TGCAGTGCTAGAGCCCTGACAGGAATTAGCAATCAGCCCCAGCATTTT CSARALTGISNQPQHF
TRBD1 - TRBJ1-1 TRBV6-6 TGTGCCAGCAGTCTCAGACAGGGTATGCCGAACACTGAAGCTTTCTTT CASSLRQGMPNTEAFF
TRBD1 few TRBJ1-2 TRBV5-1 TGCGCCAGCAGCTCTTCGGACAGGGAGTTCGACTATGGCTACACCTTC CASSSSDREFDYGYTF
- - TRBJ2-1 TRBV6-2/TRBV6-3 TGTGCCAGCAGTTACGATACAACAGGTTTACAAGTTGGCAATGAGCAGTTCTTC CASSYDTTGLQVGNEQFF
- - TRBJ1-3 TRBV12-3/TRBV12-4 TGTGCCAGCACTCGGGAGAGACATTTAGGGCCTGGAAACACCATATATTTT CASTRERHLGPGNTIYF
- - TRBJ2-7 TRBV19 TGTGCCAGTAGTATAGGGTACGGGCCCTACGAGCAGTACTTC CASSIGYGPYEQYF
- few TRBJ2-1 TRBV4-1 TGCGCCAGCAGCAACGGGGATGAGCAGTTCTTC CASSNGDEQFF
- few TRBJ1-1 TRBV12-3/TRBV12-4 TGTGCCAGCAGTCCTTTTATAGACGGACAGCCGAACACTGAAGCTTTCTTT CASSPFIDGQPNTEAFF
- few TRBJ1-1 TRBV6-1 TGTGCCAGCAGTTATCCGACAGCCGGAAACACTGAAGCTTTCTTT CASSYPTAGNTEAFF
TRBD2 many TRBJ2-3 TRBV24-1 TGTGCCACCAGTGAGGGACTAGCGGGGGGGCCGGCAGATACGCAGTATTTT CATSEGLAGGPADTQYF
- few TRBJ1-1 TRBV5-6 TGTGCCAGCAGCTTGGATTGGGGGCCAGGGAACACTGAAGCTTTCTTT CASSLDWGPGNTEAFF
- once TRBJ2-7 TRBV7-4 TGTGCCAACAGCTTAGCGGACGAGCAGTACTTC CANSLADEQYF
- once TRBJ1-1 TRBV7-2 TGTGTCAGCAGCTTAAGGGAGGGAAACACTGAAGCTTTCTTT CVSSLREGNTEAFF
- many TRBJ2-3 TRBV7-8 TGTGCCAGCAGGTCCGGGACTAGCACAGATACGCAGTATTTT CASRSGTSTDTQYF
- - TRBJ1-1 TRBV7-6 TGTGCCAGCAGCGCGAGGACAGAGTTCCAAGCTTTCTTT CASSARTEFQAFF
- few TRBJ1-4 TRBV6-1 TGTGCCAGCAGTCGACTCAGGGAAACGGGCCCTGGAAAACTGTTTTTT CASSRLRETGPGKLFF
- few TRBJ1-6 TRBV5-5 TGTGCCAGCAGCTTCGGGGCAGGGATTTTTAGTTCACCCCTCCACTTT CASSFGAGIFSSPLHF
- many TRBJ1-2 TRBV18 TGTGCCAGCTCACCTCTGGACAGACTCGATGGCTACACCTTC CASSPLDRLDGYTF
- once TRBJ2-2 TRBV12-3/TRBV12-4 TGTGCCAGCAGTCGGAACTATAGCGAAACCGGGGAGCTGTTTTTT CASSRNYSETGELFF
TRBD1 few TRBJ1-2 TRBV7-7 TGTGCTAGCAGCCCCTCGACAGGGGGTCCTTACGGCTACACCTTC CASSPSTGGPYGYTF
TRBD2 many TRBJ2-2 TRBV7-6 TGTGCCAGCGGAGGCGGGGGAACCGGGGAGCTGTTTTTT CASGGGGTGELFF
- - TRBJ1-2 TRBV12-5 TGTGCTAGTGGTTTTACAGGGCAGCGGGGCTACACCTTC CASGFTGQRGYTF
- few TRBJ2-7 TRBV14 TGTGCCAGCAGCCAAGAAGTGGTGGGGGGCTGGTACGAGCAGTACTTC CASSQEVVGGWYEQYF
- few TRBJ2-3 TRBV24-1 TGTGCCACCAGTGATTTCGCAGGGCCAACGCAGTATTTT CATSDFAGPTQYF
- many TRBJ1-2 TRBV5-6 TGTGCCAGCAGCTCCCGGTATCGGGAGTACAGGGACGGCTACACCTTC CASSSRYREYRDGYTF
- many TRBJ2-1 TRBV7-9 TGTGCCAGCACCCCTGACTGGAATGAGCAGTTCTTC CASTPDWNEQFF
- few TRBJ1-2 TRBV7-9 TGTGCCAGCAGCTCCCCTCTGGAGGGATATAACTATGGCTACACCTTC CASSSPLEGYNYGYTF
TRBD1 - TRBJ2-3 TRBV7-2 TGTGCCACCGGGACAGGGGGCTTGGGGGATACGCAGTATTTT CATGTGGLGDTQYF
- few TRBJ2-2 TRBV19 TGTGCCAGTAGCGAAACCGGTCCTTGGGAGGAGCTGTTTTTT CASSETGPWEELFF
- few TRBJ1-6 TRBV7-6 TGTGCCAGCAGCTTAAGCTTGACCTATCAGTCACCCCTCCACTTT CASSLSLTYQSPLHF
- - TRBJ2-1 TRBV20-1 TGCAGTGCCCCTTATTCGATGACTAGCCTCAGGGGAATTGAGCAGTTCTTC CSAPYSMTSLRGIEQFF
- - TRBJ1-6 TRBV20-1 TGCAGTGCTAGAGATATGGAGGGAAGCAATTTGAGATATAATTCACCCCTCCACTTT CSARDMEGSNLRYNSPLHF
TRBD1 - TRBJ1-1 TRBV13 TGTGCCAGCGACGGAGGGACAGGGTCTGAAGCTTTCTTT CASDGGTGSEAFF
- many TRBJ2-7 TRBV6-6 TGTGCCAGCAGTTTCCGCGCCTACGAGCAGTACTTC CASSFRAYEQYF
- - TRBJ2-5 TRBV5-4 TGTGCCAGCAGCCCGGCCGCAGGAAGGTCAGAGACCCAGTACTTC CASSPAAGRSETQYF
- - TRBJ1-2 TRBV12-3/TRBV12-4 TGTGCCAGCAGTGACACGGACTATGGCTACACCTTC CASSDTDYGYTF
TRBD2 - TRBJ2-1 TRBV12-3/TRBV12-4 TGTGCCAGCAGTTTTGTTCTGGGGGGGGACAATGAGCAGTTCTTC CASSFVLGGDNEQFF
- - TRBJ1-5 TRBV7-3 TGTGCCGGCAGCTTAAGGCGCCGAGGCGATCAGCCCCAGCATTTT CAGSLRRRGDQPQHF
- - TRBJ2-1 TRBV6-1 TGTGCCAGCATTCTAAGTCCAGAGCAGTTCTTC CASILSPEQFF
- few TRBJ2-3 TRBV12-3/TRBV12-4 TGTGCCAGCAGTTTAGCCCTCGCCGGAAGCACAGATACGCAGTATTTT CASSLALAGSTDTQYF
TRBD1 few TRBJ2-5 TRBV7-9 TGTGCCAGCAGCTCAGAGGGACAGGGGCGAGAGACCCAGTACTTC CASSSEGQGRETQYF
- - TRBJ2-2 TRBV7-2 TGTGCCAGCAGCTTAGGACCAATCAGATACACCGGGGAGCTGTTTTTT CASSLGPIRYTGELFF
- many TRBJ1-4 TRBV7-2 TGTGCCAGCAGCGTCAGTTTACCTCTTAATGAAAAACTGTTTTTT CASSVSLPLNEKLFF
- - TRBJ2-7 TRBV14 TGTGCCAGCAGCCAAGAAGCAGGGGAAATCTACGAGCAGTACTTC CASSQEAGEIYEQYF
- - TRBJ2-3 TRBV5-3 TGTGCCAGCAGTATCGCTATAGTAGATACGCAGTATTTT CASSIAIVDTQYF
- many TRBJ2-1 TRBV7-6 TGTGCCAGCAGCTTATCCGGGGAATACAATGAGCAGTTCTTC CASSLSGEYNEQFF
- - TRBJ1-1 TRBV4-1 TGCGCCAGCAGCCAATCCCAGGGATTGACTGAAGCTTTCTTT CASSQSQGLTEAFF